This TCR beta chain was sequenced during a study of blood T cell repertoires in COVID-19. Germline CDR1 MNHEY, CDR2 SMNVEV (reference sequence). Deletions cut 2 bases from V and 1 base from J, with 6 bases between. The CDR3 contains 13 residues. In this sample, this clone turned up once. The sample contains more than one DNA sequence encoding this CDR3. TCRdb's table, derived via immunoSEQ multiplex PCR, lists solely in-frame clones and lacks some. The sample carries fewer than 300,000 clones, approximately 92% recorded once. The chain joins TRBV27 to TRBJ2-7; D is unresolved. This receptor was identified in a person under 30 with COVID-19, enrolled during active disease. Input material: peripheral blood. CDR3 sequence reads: CASSLSQSYEQYF. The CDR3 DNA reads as TGTGCCAGCAGTTTAAGCCAATCCTACGAGCAGTACTTC.